The 26 T cell receptor beta chains below come from one sample, sequenced in a study of blood T cell repertoires in COVID-19. TCRdb's copy holds only in-frame clones and misses some; the assay was immunoSEQ multiplex PCR. The sample has roughly 200,000 clones, 70% to 90% seen once. Sequencing used peripheral blood. Receptors originate from a man aged 55-75 years with acute or convalescent COVID-19.

CDR3 in amino acids: CASISGGNQPQHF. The CDR3 DNA reads as TGTGCCAGCATTTCGGGGGGCAATCAGCCCCAGCATTTT. V is TRBV28 and J is TRBJ1-5; TRBD1 is a possible D gene (5 bases). Trimming took off 7 bases at V and 2 bases at J, with 9 bases between the two ends. Per germline, CDR1 MDHEN and CDR2 SYDVKM. This CDR3 contains 13 residues.

The rearrangement uses TRBV5-4 and TRBJ1-1; 11 bases are shared with TRBD1. With V trimmed by 4 bases and J by 3 bases, 8 bases remained unmatched. CDR1 SGHNT and CDR2 YYREEE come from the germline V gene (reference sequence). CDR3 length equals 16 residues. The CDR3 nucleotides read TGTGCCAGCAGCGAACGCGGGACAGGGGGAGACACTGAAGCTTTCTTT. It encodes CASSERGTGGDTEAFF. The variable domain in full, with the rest retrieved from reference TRBV5-4 and TRBJ1-1, is ETGVTQSPTHLIKTRGQQVTLRCSSQSGHNTVSWYQQALGQGPQFIFQYYREEENGRGNFPPRFSGLQFPNYSSELNVNALELDDSALYLCASSERGTGGDTEAFFGQGTRLTVV.

V is TRBV9 and J is TRBJ2-7; 9 bases line up with TRBD1. The V segment lost 4 bases and the J segment 0 bases; nucleotides outside the gene matches: 14. This CDR3 is 18 amino acids long. Germline CDR1 reads SGDLS; CDR2 reads YYNGEE. The CDR3 nucleotides read TGTGCCAGCAGCCCGGGACAGGGTAATCGGGGAAGCTCCTACGAGCAGTACTTC. The encoded protein is CASSPGQGNRGSSYEQYF.

The CDR3 reads CASSPTASGRNPYEQYF. The CDR3, as DNA: TGTGCCAGCAGCCCGACAGCTAGCGGGAGGAACCCCTACGAGCAGTACTTC. The V and J genes are TRBV7-9 and TRBJ2-7; 11 nucleotides align to TRBD2. The junction had 11 bases not matched to a gene; V was cut back by 5 bases and J by 2 bases. There are 17 residues in the CDR3. Germline V gene data show CDR1 as SEHNR and CDR2 as FQNEAQ (reference sequence).

V and J are TRBV5-1 and TRBJ2-2, with D perhaps TRBD1 (5 bases). V was shortened by 5 bases and J by 5 bases, with 16 bases between the two germline ends. Germline V gene data show CDR1 as SGHRS and CDR2 as YFSETQ. This CDR3 spans 15 amino acids. The CDR3 DNA follows: TGCGCCAGCAGTGAAGGGGTACGAGGAACCGGGGAGCTGTTTTTT. Its protein product is CASSEGVRGTGELFF.

The sample holds one count of this clone. The rearrangement joins TRBV29-1 to TRBJ2-1; 10 bases are shared with TRBD1. The CDR3 runs to 14 residues. The J segment lost 4 bases and the V segment lost 5 bases, leaving 5 bases of the junction unmatched. Germline V lookup: CDR1 SQVTM, CDR2 ANQGSEA. The CDR3 region is CSVNPGQGYNEQFF. The CDR3 DNA follows: TGCAGCGTTAACCCGGGACAGGGGTACAATGAGCAGTTCTTC.

The rearrangement joins TRBV3-1 (or the pseudogene TRBV3-2) to TRBJ2-7; 7 positions agree with TRBD2. V shed 0 bases and J 6 bases; nucleotides not matched to a gene: 8. Germline CDR1 and CDR2: LGHDT and YNNKEL (reference sequence). This CDR3 spans 15 amino acids. The CDR3 here is CASSQDRGLVAEQYF. The CDR3 region has the DNA TGTGCCAGCAGCCAAGATCGTGGACTAGTGGCCGAGCAGTACTTC.

The chain combines TRBV6-2 or TRBV6-3 with TRBJ2-7; 7 bases fit TRBD2. CDR3 length: 15 residues. Germline values: CDR1 MNHEY, CDR2 SVGEGT. With V trimmed by 0 bases and J by 2 bases, 4 bases remained unmatched. The CDR3 is CASSYSPSGPYEQYF. CDR3 nucleotides: TGTGCCAGCAGTTACTCGCCTAGCGGCCCCTACGAGCAGTACTTC.

This rearrangement joins TRBV27 to TRBJ2-7; maybe TRBD1 (6 bases). V was shortened by 4 bases and J by 3 bases, with 19 bases between the two germline ends. This CDR3 is 16 amino acids long. Germline-derived CDR1 and CDR2 are MNHEY and SMNVEV (reference sequence). The CDR3 is CASSYAPGQRYYEQYF. CDR3 nucleotides: TGTGCCAGCAGTTACGCCCCGGGACAACGTTACTACGAGCAGTACTTC.

The V call is TRBV7-3, the J call TRBJ2-3; 11 bases fit TRBD2. Losses at the gene ends were 6 bases for V and 5 bases for J; bases not matched to a gene: 13. This CDR3 has 17 amino acids. The germline V gene encodes CDR1 SGHTA and CDR2 FQGTGA. CDR3 nucleotide sequence: TGTGCCAGCAGTCCACCGGGACTAGCGGACCGGGGAGATACGCAGTATTTT. Amino acid sequence: CASSPPGLADRGDTQYF.

The genes are TRBV6-4 and TRBJ2-3; perhaps TRBD1 as D (5 bases). CDR3 length: 14 amino acids. Germline CDR1 reads MRHNA; CDR2 reads SNTAGT. V was pared by 5 bases and J by 2 bases, with 11 bases between. CDR3 sequence reads: CASSRDSSTDTQYF. CDR3 DNA: TGTGCCAGCAGTCGAGACAGCTCCACAGATACGCAGTATTTT.

This chain joins TRBV7-9 and TRBJ2-1; possibly TRBD1 for D (6 bases). Trimming removed 4 bases at V and 4 bases at J, with 17 bases between. The CDR3 is made up of 16 amino acids. Germline lookup yields CDR1 SEHNR and CDR2 FQNEAQ (reference sequence). The CDR3 sequence is CASSYDSGTPYNEQFF. CDR3 coding DNA: TGTGCCAGCAGCTACGATTCCGGGACACCATACAATGAGCAGTTCTTC. The whole variable domain, filled in from reference TRBV7-9 and TRBJ2-1, reads DTGVSQNPRHKITKRGQNVTFRCDPISEHNRLYWYRQTLGQGPEFLTYFQNEAQLEKSRLLSDRFSAERPKGSFSTLEIQRTEQGDSAMYLCASSYDSGTPYNEQFFGPGTRLTVL.

The chain combines TRBV3-1 (or the pseudogene TRBV3-2) with TRBJ2-3, with D uncertain. The CDR3 contains 14 residues. The germline V and J ends were trimmed by 0 bases and 3 bases, with 7 bases remaining between them. The germline V gene has CDR1 LGHDT and CDR2 YNNKEL (reference sequence). The CDR3 coding sequence is TGTGCCAGCAGCCAAGAAGTAGATACAGATACGCAGTATTTT. The encoded protein is CASSQEVDTDTQYF.

The rearrangement joins TRBV5-1 to TRBJ2-7, with a possible D match to TRBD2 (6 bases). Germline CDR1 SGHRS, CDR2 YFSETQ. The CDR3 length is 15 residues. V lost 4 bases and J lost 1, with 15 bases in between. CDR3 sequence (DNA): TGCGCCAGCAGCATATCCGGGACTCGTTCCTACGAGCAGTACTTC. Protein product: CASSISGTRSYEQYF.

The chain uses TRBV6-6 and TRBJ1-5, with D perhaps matching TRBD1 (5 bases). The CDR3 is 14 amino acids. V lost 6 bases and J 1 base, leaving 10 bases between the germline ends. Looked up from germline, CDR1 is MNHNY and CDR2 is SVGAGI (reference sequence). The CDR3 sequence: CASSLGQSNQPQHF. The CDR3 DNA reads TGTGCCAGCAGCCTCGGACAAAGCAATCAGCCCCAGCATTTT.

The rearrangement links TRBV28 to TRBJ1-1; D is perhaps TRBD1 (6 bases). Between the trimmed V and J ends, which lost 7 bases and 4 bases, there was a span of 16 bases. This CDR3 comprises 14 residues. In germline, CDR1 is MDHEN, CDR2 SYDVKM. The CDR3 nucleotides read TGTGCCAGCACCCTGAGGGGGTTTAGCACTGAAGCTTTCTTT. Amino acids: CASTLRGFSTEAFF.

The chain has TRBV13 and TRBJ1-2; 8 nucleotides align to TRBD1. After removal of 3 bases from V and 2 bases from J, the junction contained 5 bases not matched to a gene. The CDR3 has 15 residues. Germline CDR1 PRHDT, CDR2 FYEKMQ (reference sequence). This CDR3 is CASSLTGDSNYGYTF. CDR3 nucleotides: TGTGCCAGCAGCTTGACAGGGGATTCCAACTATGGCTACACCTTC.

The J gene is TRBJ2-7, the V gene TRBV5-1; tentatively, D is TRBD2 (6 bases). V was pared by 0 bases and J by 4 bases, with 11 bases between. This CDR3 spans 14 amino acids. CDR1 is SGHRS, CDR2 YFSETQ, per germline. CDR3 amino acids: CASSLAGSPYEQYF. CDR3 sequence (DNA): TGCGCCAGCAGCTTGGCCGGGAGCCCGTACGAGCAGTACTTC.

V is TRBV5-1 and J is TRBJ1-1, with D maybe TRBD1 (5 bases). Trimming took off 0 bases at V and 1 base at J, with 10 bases between the two ends. CDR1 is SGHRS, CDR2 YFSETQ, per germline. The CDR3 has 15 amino acids. Here the CDR3 reads CASSLEQGQNTEAFF. The CDR3 nucleotides read TGCGCCAGCAGCTTGGAGCAGGGTCAGAACACTGAAGCTTTCTTT.

J is TRBJ2-3 and V is TRBV7-2; 10 nucleotides match TRBD2. J was trimmed by 5 bases and V by 5 bases; bases with no gene match: 10. This CDR3 region has 16 residues. Germline CDR1 reads SGHTA; CDR2 reads FQGNSA. The CDR3 bases are TGTGCCAGCAGCCCACGAAGAGCGGGAGGGCGAGATACGCAGTATTTT. The encoded protein is CASSPRRAGGRDTQYF.

The chain joins TRBV7-2 to TRBJ2-2; a weak D match, TRBD2 (5 bases). Germline CDR1 SGHTA, CDR2 FQGNSA. V shed 10 bases and J shed 0 bases, with 9 bases lying between them. This CDR3 is built from 13 residues. CDR3 bases: TGTGCCACTAGCCGCGCGAACACCGGGGAGCTGTTTTTT. As protein: CATSRANTGELFF.

The chain uses TRBV9 and TRBJ1-3; 8 positions match TRBD1. V dropped 0 bases and J dropped 0; count of bases not matched to a gene: 5. There are 17 residues in the CDR3. Germline-derived CDR1 and CDR2 are SGDLS and YYNGEE. The CDR3, as DNA: TGTGCCAGCAGCGTAGCTACGGGGACAGGCTCTGGAAACACCATATATTTT. This codes for CASSVATGTGSGNTIYF.

The CDR3 DNA reads as TGTGCCAGCAGCTCCGGGACTCTCTATTACACAGATACGCAGTATTTT. It codes for CASSSGTLYYTDTQYF. V usage is TRBV7-9 and J usage is TRBJ2-3, with D possibly being TRBD2 (6 bases). The CDR3 has 16 residues. Trimming stripped 4 bases from V and 2 bases from J, with 16 bases between. Germline V gene sequence: CDR1 SEHNR, CDR2 FQNEAQ (reference sequence).

The chain links TRBV24-1 to TRBJ2-5, with a tentative D call TRBD2 (7 bases). CDR3 size: 15 residues. V was shortened by 9 bases and J by 4 bases, with 20 bases between the two germline ends. Germline V gene lookup returns CDR1 KGHDR and CDR2 SFDVKD. DNA for the CDR3: TGTGCCACCGCCCCGCGAGGAGGGGGGGCAGAGACCCAGTACTTC. Translating it yields CATAPRGGGAETQYF.

V and J are TRBV28 and TRBJ2-7, with 13 positions matching TRBD2. Germline V gives CDR1 MDHEN, CDR2 SYDVKM. J lost 7 bases, V lost 8 bases, and 8 bases had no gene match. The CDR3 totals 14 residues. The CDR3 is CASEGLAGVEEQYF. In DNA form, the CDR3 reads TGTGCCAGCGAAGGACTAGCGGGAGTGGAAGAGCAGTACTTC.

The chain combines TRBV29-1 with TRBJ1-1; D is ambiguous. Germline values: CDR1 SQVTM, CDR2 ANQGSEA. V was cut by 1 base and J by 6 bases, with 15 bases left in between. The CDR3 is made up of 14 amino acids. CDR3 in amino acids: CSVEAMYRVSEAFF. DNA for the CDR3: TGCAGCGTTGAAGCCATGTATCGAGTTTCTGAAGCTTTCTTT.